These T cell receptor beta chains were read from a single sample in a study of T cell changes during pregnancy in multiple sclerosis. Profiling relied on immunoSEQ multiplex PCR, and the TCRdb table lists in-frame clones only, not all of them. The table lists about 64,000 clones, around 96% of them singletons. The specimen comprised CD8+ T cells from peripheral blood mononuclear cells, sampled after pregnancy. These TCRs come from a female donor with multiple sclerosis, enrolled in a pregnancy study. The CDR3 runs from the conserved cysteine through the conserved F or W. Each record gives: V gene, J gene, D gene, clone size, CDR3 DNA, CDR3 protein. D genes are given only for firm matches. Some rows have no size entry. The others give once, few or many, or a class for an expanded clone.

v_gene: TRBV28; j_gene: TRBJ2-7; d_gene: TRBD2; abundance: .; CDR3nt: TGTGCCAGCAGTTCCTCTAGCGGTTCCTACGAGCAGTACTTC; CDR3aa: CASSSSSGSYEQYF
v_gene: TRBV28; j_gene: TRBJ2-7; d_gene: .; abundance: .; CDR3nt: TGTGCCAGCAGTCCCACGGGAAGACCCTACGAGCAGTACTTC; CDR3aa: CASSPTGRPYEQYF
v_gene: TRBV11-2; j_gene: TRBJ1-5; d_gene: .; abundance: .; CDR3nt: TGTGCCAGCAGCTTAGATAGGGACACTAACCCTTATAGCAATCAGCCCCAGCATTTT; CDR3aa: CASSLDRDTNPYSNQPQHF
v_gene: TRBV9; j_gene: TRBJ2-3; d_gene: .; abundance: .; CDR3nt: TGTGCCAGCAGCGCAGGAGGGAGCACAGATACGCAGTATTTT; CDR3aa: CASSAGGSTDTQYF
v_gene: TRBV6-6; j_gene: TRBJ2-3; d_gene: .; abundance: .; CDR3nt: TGTGCCAGCACCCTGGGCGAAGATACGCAGTATTTT; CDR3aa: CASTLGEDTQYF
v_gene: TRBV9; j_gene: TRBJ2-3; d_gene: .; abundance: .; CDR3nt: TGTGCCAGCAGCGGGGCCCGCACAGATACGCAGTATTTT; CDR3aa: CASSGARTDTQYF
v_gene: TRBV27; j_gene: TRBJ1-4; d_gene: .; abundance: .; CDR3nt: TGTGCCAGCAGTTTAGGGGGGGAAAAACTGTTTTTT; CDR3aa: CASSLGGEKLFF
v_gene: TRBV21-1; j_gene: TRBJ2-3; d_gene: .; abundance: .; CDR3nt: TGTGCCAGCAGCAAAAGACGACCCGGGAGGTTCACAGATACGCAGTATTTT; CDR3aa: CASSKRRPGRFTDTQYF
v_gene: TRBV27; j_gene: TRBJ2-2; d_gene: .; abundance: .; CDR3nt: TGTGCCAGCAGGCACGACGGAGACACCGGGGAGCTGTTTTTT; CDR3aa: CASRHDGDTGELFF
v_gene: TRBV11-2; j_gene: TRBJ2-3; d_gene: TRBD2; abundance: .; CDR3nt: TGTGCCAGCAGCCTAGACCCCATAGCGGGAGTCCGATTT; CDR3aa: CASSLDPIAGVRF
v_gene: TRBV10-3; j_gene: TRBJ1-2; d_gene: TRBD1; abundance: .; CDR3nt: TGTGCCATCGGGCAGGGACAGGATGGCTACACCTTC; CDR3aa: CAIGQGQDGYTF
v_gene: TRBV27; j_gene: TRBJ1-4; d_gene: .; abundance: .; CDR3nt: TGTGCCAGCAGTGTCAAGGGCGCGGGGGCTAATGAAAAACTGTTTTTT; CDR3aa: CASSVKGAGANEKLFF
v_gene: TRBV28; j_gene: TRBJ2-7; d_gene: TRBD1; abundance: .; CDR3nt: TGTGCCAGCAGTTTTTTCTTTGGGATCACAGGGGACCACGAGCAGTACTTC; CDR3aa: CASSFFFGITGDHEQYF
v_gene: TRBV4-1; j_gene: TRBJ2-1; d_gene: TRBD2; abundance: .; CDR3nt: TGCGCCAGCAGCCAAGTGCCGGGACTAGAGTTGGATGAGCAGTTCTTC; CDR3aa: CASSQVPGLELDEQFF
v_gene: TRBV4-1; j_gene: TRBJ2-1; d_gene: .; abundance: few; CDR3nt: TGCGCCTCCAGGGATAGATACAATGAGCAGTTCTTC; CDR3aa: CASRDRYNEQFF
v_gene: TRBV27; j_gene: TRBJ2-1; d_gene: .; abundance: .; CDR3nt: TGTGCCAGCGGGCGGGGGCCCTACAATGAGCAGTTCTTC; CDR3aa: CASGRGPYNEQFF
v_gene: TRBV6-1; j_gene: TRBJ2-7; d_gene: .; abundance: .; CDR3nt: TGTGCCAGCAGCCAGCAGGGGTTGGGCTACGAGCAGTACTTC; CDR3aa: CASSQQGLGYEQYF
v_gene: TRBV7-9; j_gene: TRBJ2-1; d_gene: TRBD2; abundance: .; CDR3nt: TGTGCCAGCAGCTTAGGGGCGGGAGTCTACAATGAGCAGTTCTTC; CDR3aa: CASSLGAGVYNEQFF
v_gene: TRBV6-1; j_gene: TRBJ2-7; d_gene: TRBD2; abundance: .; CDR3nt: TGTGCCAGCAGTGAAGTGGCGGGGGCCTACGAGCAGTACTTC; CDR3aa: CASSEVAGAYEQYF
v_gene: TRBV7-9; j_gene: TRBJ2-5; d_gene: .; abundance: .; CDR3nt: TGTGCCAGCAGCTTGAAAAGGGAAGAGGGAGAGACCCAGTACTTC; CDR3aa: CASSLKREEGETQYF
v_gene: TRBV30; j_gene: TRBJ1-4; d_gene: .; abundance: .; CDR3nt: TGTGCCTGGAGTGGAGACTCACCCTTCGTAGCAACTAATGAAAAACTGTTTTTT; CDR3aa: CAWSGDSPFVATNEKLFF
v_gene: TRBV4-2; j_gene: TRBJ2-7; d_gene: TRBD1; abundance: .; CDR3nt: TGTGCCAGCAGTCCGGGACAGGAGGCAAGCGAGCAGTACTTC; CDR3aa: CASSPGQEASEQYF
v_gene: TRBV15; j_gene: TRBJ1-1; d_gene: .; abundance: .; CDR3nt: TGTGCCACCAGCACCATACCTACAGGGACTGAAGCTTTCTTT; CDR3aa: CATSTIPTGTEAFF
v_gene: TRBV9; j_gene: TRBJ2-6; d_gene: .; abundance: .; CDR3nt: TGTGCCAGCAGCGTAGGCGGGGCCCCCTCTGGGGCCAACGTCCTGACTTTC; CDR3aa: CASSVGGAPSGANVLTF
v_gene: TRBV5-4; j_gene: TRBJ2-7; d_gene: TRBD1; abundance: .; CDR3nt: TGTGCCAGCAGCTTCATTGGACAGGGATACTACGAGCAGTACTTC; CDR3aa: CASSFIGQGYYEQYF
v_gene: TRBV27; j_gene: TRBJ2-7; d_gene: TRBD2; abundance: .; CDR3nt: TGTGCCAGCACCCCGGCCGGGACTAGCAGCTACGAGCAGTACTTC; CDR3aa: CASTPAGTSSYEQYF
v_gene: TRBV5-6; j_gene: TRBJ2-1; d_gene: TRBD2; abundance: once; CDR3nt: TGTGCCAGCAGCTTGCAGGCTAGCGGGAGGTTTAATGAGCAGTTCTTC; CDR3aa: CASSLQASGRFNEQFF
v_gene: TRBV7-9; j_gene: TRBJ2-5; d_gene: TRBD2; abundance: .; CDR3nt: TGTGCCAGCAGCTGGGGACTAGTAGAGACCCAGTACTTC; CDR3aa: CASSWGLVETQYF
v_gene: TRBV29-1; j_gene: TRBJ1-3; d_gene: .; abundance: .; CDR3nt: TGCAGCGTTGAAGATCCGGACGGGGGATCTGGAAACACCATATATTTT; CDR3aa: CSVEDPDGGSGNTIYF
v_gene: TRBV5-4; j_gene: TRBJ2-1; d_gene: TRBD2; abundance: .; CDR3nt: TGTGCCAGCAGCTCGGGACTAGCGGACAATGAGCAGTTCTTC; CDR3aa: CASSSGLADNEQFF